These 20 T cell receptor beta chains share one sample of origin, sequenced in a study of T-cell memory formation after mild COVID-19. Each CDR3 protein gets one entry after TCRdb re-called the 5' RACE reads with MiXCR. This table holds more than 150,000 distinct CDR3 sequences, approximately 18% found once. The sample consisted of PBMCs or a T cell subset sorted from them (not recorded which). Source of these receptors: a man aged 18 to 29 who had mild COVID-19 (a few samples of this study predate the infection). Cell type and time point are not known.

In its sample, this clonotype was seen many times. The chain recombines TRBV7-9 with TRBJ1-5, with a weak D call TRBD1 (6 bases). This CDR3 is 13 amino acids long. Trimming left V 5 bases short and J 9 bases short, with 14 bases between. Germline loops: CDR1 SEHNR, CDR2 FQNEAQ (reference sequence). Here the CDR3 DNA reads TGTGCCAGCAGCCGGGACATTGAGGGGCCCCAGCATTTT. Protein sequence: CASSRDIEGPQHF. The whole variable domain, remainder taken from reference TRBV7-9 and TRBJ1-5, is DTGVSQNPRHKITKRGQNVTFRCDPISEHNRLYWYRQTLGQGPEFLTYFQNEAQLEKSRLLSDRFSAERPKGSFSTLEIQRTEQGDSAMYLCASSRDIEGPQHFGDGTRLSIL.

J is TRBJ1-1 and V is TRBV5-1; weak D call: TRBD1 (6 bases). This CDR3 is built from 14 residues. Germline assignment: CDR1 SGHRS and CDR2 YFSETQ. Trimming pared 6 bases from V and 3 bases from J, leaving 15 bases between. CDR3 region: CASKGGGVDTEAFF. DNA for the CDR3: TGCGCCAGCAAGGGGGGCGGGGTGGACACTGAAGCTTTCTTT.

This clonotype was detected only a few times. The V and J genes are TRBV20-1 and TRBJ1-3; 8 bases map to TRBD1. The ends lost 3 bases at V and 2 bases at J; junction bases unmatched: 6. The CDR3 runs to 15 residues. Germline V gene lookup returns CDR1 DFQATT and CDR2 SNEGSKA (reference sequence). As DNA, the CDR3 is TGCAGTGCTAGGTTTACAGGGGGTGCTGGAAACACCATATATTTT. It is translated as CSARFTGGAGNTIYF.

The CDR3 nucleotides read TGTGCCAGCAGAGGATTTCTTAGCACAGATACGCAGTATTTT. Protein product: CASRGFLSTDTQYF. The V call is TRBV25-1, the J call TRBJ2-3; D remains unclear. The CDR3 totals 14 residues. Germline assignment: CDR1 MGHDK and CDR2 SYGVNS. Trimming took off 6 bases at V and 0 bases at J, with 10 bases between the two ends.

This clonotype was picked up a small number of times. This sequence joins TRBV6-5 and TRBJ1-5; D is perhaps TRBD1 (5 bases). V was trimmed by 2 bases and J by 6 bases, leaving 8 bases between them. Per germline, CDR1 MNHEY and CDR2 SVGAGI. The CDR3 extends over 13 amino acids. In nucleotides, the CDR3 is TGTGCCAGCAGTTACGCCGGGGGTCAGCCCCAGCATTTT. Translating gives CASSYAGGQPQHF.

The CDR3: CASTPSGRGWTEAFF. CDR3 sequence (DNA): TGTGCCAGCACCCCATCAGGCAGGGGGTGGACTGAAGCTTTCTTT. This chain joins TRBV7-9 and TRBJ1-1, with 7 bases identical to TRBD1. The CDR3 is 15 amino acids. Germline V lookup: CDR1 SEHNR, CDR2 FQNEAQ (reference sequence). Germline trimming cut 7 bases from V and 5 bases from J; bases unmatched to any gene: 13.

This clonotype appeared a few times. V gene TRBV19 combines with J gene TRBJ1-2, with a weak D call TRBD1 (5 bases). In germline, CDR1 is LNHDA, CDR2 SQIVND (reference sequence). V lost 5 bases and J 5 bases, leaving 18 bases between the germline ends. The CDR3 spans 15 residues. DNA for the CDR3: TGTGCCAGTAGTGTCGTCGGGGCGGGAACATATGGCTACACCTTC. Translated: CASSVVGAGTYGYTF.

A few counts support this clonotype. The chain employs TRBV3-1 and TRBJ1-5; 9 positions match TRBD1. CDR3 size: 16 residues. The ends lost 4 bases at V and 2 bases at J; junction bases unmatched: 6. The germline V gene encodes CDR1 LGHDT and CDR2 YNNKEL (reference sequence). For the CDR3, the DNA is TGTGCCAGCAGCCGCGGGACAGGGTTTGGCAATCAGCCCCAGCATTTT. This gives the protein CASSRGTGFGNQPQHF.

This clonotype came up many times. The rearrangement uses TRBV24-1 and TRBJ2-5, with 9 bases that match TRBD1. Germline V gene sequence: CDR1 KGHDR, CDR2 SFDVKD. V was clipped by 6 bases and J by 4 bases; unmatched bases: 14. This CDR3 region has 17 residues. CDR3: CATSPGTGSLRRETQYF. Written as DNA, the CDR3 is TGTGCCACCAGTCCCGGGACAGGGTCCCTGAGGAGAGAGACCCAGTACTTC.

In its sample, this clonotype was seen a few times. V gene TRBV11-3 combines with J gene TRBJ2-2; D gene ambiguous. Germline lookup yields CDR1 SGHNT and CDR2 YENEEA. This CDR3 is 15 amino acids long. V was trimmed by 0 bases and J by 7 bases, leaving 12 bases between them. CDR3 protein: CASSLDSFDNGELFF. CDR3 nucleotide sequence: TGTGCCAGCAGCTTAGATAGTTTCGATAACGGGGAGCTGTTTTTT.

The count of this clonotype is one. The CDR3 sequence: CASSSGTDSYGYTF. Written as DNA, the CDR3 is TGTGCCAGCAGTTCCGGGACAGATTCTTATGGCTACACCTTC. J is TRBJ1-2 and V is TRBV7-2; 7 positions agree with TRBD1. Trimming removed 6 bases from V and 5 bases from J; junction bases left unmatched: 9. This CDR3 spans 14 amino acids. CDR1 is SGHTA and CDR2 is FQGNSA in the germline V gene.

This clonotype was detected ten times or more. The chain couples TRBV11-2 to TRBJ1-2; no clear D gene. The CDR3 is made up of 13 amino acids. V lost 1 base to trimming and J lost 4 bases, with 7 bases between them. Looked up from germline, CDR1 is SGHAT and CDR2 is FQNNGV. In DNA, the CDR3 is TGTGCCAGCAGCTTAGTTGGTAGCTATGGCTACACCTTC. Encoded protein: CASSLVGSYGYTF.

The V and J genes are TRBV12-3 or TRBV12-4 and TRBJ2-6; D not certain. The CDR3 is made up of 18 amino acids. Trimming cost V 3 bases and J 4 bases, with 19 bases left between them. Written as DNA, the CDR3 is TGTGCCAGCAGTTTCGGGTCCCATGGCTTTCTGGGGGCCAACGTCCTGACTTTC. Translated: CASSFGSHGFLGANVLTF.

This clonotype has only one observation. This chain connects TRBV12-3 or TRBV12-4 to TRBJ1-5, with D perhaps matching TRBD1 (5 bases). Trimming pared 1 base from V and 2 bases from J, leaving 9 bases between. This CDR3 comprises 15 residues. The CDR3 DNA reads TGTGCCAGCAGTTTAGGAGGGGCCGGCAATCAGCCCCAGCATTTT. Translation: CASSLGGAGNQPQHF.

This clonotype was seen only a few times. This sequence may be a read error, since a much larger clone differs from it by one base. The V call is TRBV12-3 or TRBV12-4, the J call TRBJ2-7, with 7 nucleotides matching TRBD2. Germline trimming cut 6 bases from V and 2 bases from J; bases unmatched to any gene: 1. The CDR3 contains 12 residues. The CDR3 DNA reads TGTGCCAGCAGCGGGACTACCTACGAGCAGTACTTC. Its translation is CASSGTTYEQYF.

The J gene is TRBJ2-7, the V gene TRBV6-2 or TRBV6-3; no clear D gene. Germline V gives CDR1 MNHEY, CDR2 SVGEGT. The V end was cut by 5 bases, the J end by 2 bases, with 10 bases between. The CDR3 has 13 amino acids. This CDR3 is CASSRYSTYEQYV. CDR3 nucleotides: TGTGCCAGCAGTCGATATTCTACCTACGAGCAGTACGTC.

The CDR3 DNA follows: TGTGCCTGGAGTGCGGGCTCAAATGAAAAACTGTTTTTT. Residues: CAWSAGSNEKLFF. V gene TRBV30 combines with J gene TRBJ1-4; no clear D. This CDR3 comprises 13 residues. The germline gives CDR1 GTSNPN, CDR2 SVGIG (reference sequence). Trimming removed 1 base from V and 5 bases from J, with 8 bases in between. The whole variable domain, remainder taken from reference TRBV30 and TRBJ1-4, is SQTIHQWPATLVQPVGSPLSLECTVEGTSNPNLYWYRQAAGRGLQLLFYSVGIGQISSEVPQNLSASRPQDRQFILSSKKLLLSDSGFYLCAWSAGSNEKLFFGSGTQLSVL.

The V call is TRBV18, the J call TRBJ1-4, with 7 bases matching TRBD1. Germline lookup yields CDR1 KGHSH and CDR2 LQKENI. V dropped 2 bases and J dropped 5; count of bases not matched to a gene: 5. CDR3 size: 15 residues. CDR3 sequence: CASSPVLQGNEKLFF. The CDR3, as DNA: TGTGCCAGCTCACCAGTTCTACAGGGGAATGAAAAACTGTTTTTT.

The chain uses TRBV29-1 and TRBJ2-7; 7 nucleotides match TRBD2. Losses at the gene ends were 5 bases for V and 5 bases for J; bases not matched to a gene: 0. Germline CDR1 reads SQVTM; CDR2 reads ANQGSEA. The CDR3 consists of 10 residues. The CDR3 sequence: CSVRGDEQYF. Written as DNA, the CDR3 is TGCAGCGTTCGGGGGGACGAGCAGTACTTC.

The chain couples TRBV10-2 to TRBJ1-1, with 7 bases lining up with TRBD1. CDR1 is WSHSY, CDR2 SAAADI, per germline. J lost 2 bases, V lost 6 bases, and 9 bases had no gene match. The CDR3 sequence is 15 residues long. CDR3 DNA: TGCGCCAGCAGCGGACCCGGGACAGCTAACACTGAAGCTTTCTTT. Residues: CASSGPGTANTEAFF.